The 19 T cell receptor beta chains given below trace back to one sample, sequenced in a study of T cell responses to AZD1222 COVID-19 vaccine. Sequencing used immunoSEQ multiplex PCR; TCRdb keeps in-frame clones, though not all of them. The sample consists of around 200,000 clones, over 80% of them appearing once. The sequences come from peripheral blood, collected 28 days after the second dose of the MenACWY control vaccine. The source is an adult who received the MenACWY meningococcal vaccine as a control.

The chain has TRBV28 and TRBJ1-1; D ambiguous. Germline V gene sequence: CDR1 MDHEN, CDR2 SYDVKM. This CDR3 region has 15 residues. Deletions cut 5 bases from V and 1 base from J, with 14 bases between. In nucleotides, the CDR3 is TGTGCCAGCAGTCTTAGCCCGAAGGGGAACACTGAAGCTTTCTTT. Translated, it gives CASSLSPKGNTEAFF.

This chain uses TRBV4-2 with TRBJ1-1, with 7 bases matching TRBD1. The CDR3 spans 14 residues. V trimming: 4 bases; J trimming: 3 bases; junction bases outside the gene matches: 5. Looked up from germline, CDR1 is LGHNA and CDR2 is YNFKEQ. CDR3 sequence reads: CASSPQGGYTEAFF. The CDR3 bases are TGTGCCAGCAGCCCCCAGGGGGGATACACTGAAGCTTTCTTT.

The rearrangement links TRBV10-3 to TRBJ1-1; 8 positions agree with TRBD1. Germline lookup yields CDR1 ENHRY and CDR2 SYGVKD. The ends lost 3 bases at V and 1 base at J; junction bases unmatched: 4. The CDR3 consists of 15 residues. The CDR3 sequence is CAISDPGGGNTEAFF. CDR3 DNA sequence: TGTGCCATCAGTGACCCAGGGGGCGGGAACACTGAAGCTTTCTTT.

This chain uses TRBV3-1 (or the pseudogene TRBV3-2) with TRBJ1-2; a weak D match, TRBD1 (6 bases). V was cut by 1 base and J by 8 bases, with 11 bases left in between. The CDR3 covers 13 residues. The germline CDR1 and CDR2 sequences are LGHDT and YNNKEL (reference sequence). The CDR3 DNA reads TGTGCCAGCAGCCAAGTCCCAGGGGAGGGCTACACCTTC. Translated, it gives CASSQVPGEGYTF.

This rearrangement joins TRBV15 to TRBJ1-1; TRBD1 might be the D (5 bases). With 0 bases removed from V and 5 bases from J, the gap between germline ends came to 13 bases. Germline CDR1 is LNHNV and CDR2 is YYDKDF (reference sequence). The CDR3 consists of 15 residues. The CDR3 coding sequence is TGTGCCACCAGCAGAGATGTGGGGCAGGGAACTGAAGCTTTCTTT. Its translation: CATSRDVGQGTEAFF. Using reference TRBV15 and TRBJ1-1 for the parts outside the CDR3, the full variable domain is DAMVIQNPRYQVTQFGKPVTLSCSQTLNHNVMYWYQQKSSQAPKLLFHYYDKDFNNEADTPDNFQSRRPNTSFCFLDIRSPGLGDTAMYLCATSRDVGQGTEAFFGQGTRLTVV.

The chain is built from TRBV5-1 and TRBJ2-7, with a weak D call TRBD1 (6 bases). The CDR3 contains 14 residues. V lost 0 bases to trimming and J lost 7 bases, with 14 bases between them. The germline V gene has CDR1 SGHRS and CDR2 YFSETQ. The CDR3 DNA reads as TGCGCCAGCAGCTTGGGGATGACAGGTGGAGAGCAGTACTTC. It is translated as CASSLGMTGGEQYF.

The rearrangement uses TRBV6-5 and TRBJ2-4, with D unclear. The CDR3 is made up of 14 amino acids. Germline CDR1 is MNHEY and CDR2 is SVGAGI. Trimming removed 6 bases from V and 2 bases from J, with 11 bases in between. The CDR3 reads CASSEYVSKNIQYF. Written as DNA, the CDR3 is TGTGCCAGCAGCGAGTACGTTTCCAAAAACATTCAGTACTTC.

This clone occurred a few times. This sequence joins TRBV7-8 and TRBJ1-2, with 9 bases aligning to TRBD1. Germline V CDR1 and CDR2: SGHVS, FQNEAQ. J was trimmed by 8 bases and V by 1 base; bases with no gene match: 20. The CDR3 is made up of 19 amino acids. The CDR3 loop is CASSLVIGGQGYNSGGYTF. The DNA for the CDR3 is TGTGCCAGCAGCTTAGTTATCGGGGGACAGGGTTACAATAGCGGCGGCTACACCTTC.

V usage is TRBV25-1 and J usage is TRBJ1-1; no firm D call. The V gene lost 1 base and the J gene lost 4 bases, with 13 bases spanning the gap. CDR3 length equals 15 residues. Germline assignment: CDR1 MGHDK and CDR2 SYGVNS. The CDR3 coding sequence is TGTGCCAGCAGTGAATCGGCCCCCCAGTGCACTGAAGCTTTCTTT. Its translation is CASSESAPQCTEAFF.

This clone appeared once. The chain employs TRBV7-9 and TRBJ2-1; 9 bases map to TRBD1. This CDR3 has 12 residues. The germline CDR1 and CDR2 sequences are SEHNR and FQNEAQ (reference sequence). Trimming cost V 5 bases and J 16 bases; bases outside gene matches: 9. This CDR3 reads CASSRDTGGKFF. The CDR3 DNA reads TGTGCCAGCAGCCGAGATACAGGGGGCAAATTCTTC.

This chain links TRBV6-6 with TRBJ1-1; weak D call: TRBD1 (5 bases). CDR1 MNHNY and CDR2 SVGAGI come from the germline V gene (reference sequence). Between the trimmed V and J ends, which lost 5 bases and 1 base, there was a span of 11 bases. The CDR3 has 14 residues. CDR3 amino acids: CASSPGTRNTEAFF. CDR3 DNA sequence: TGTGCCAGCAGTCCCGGGACTAGGAACACTGAAGCTTTCTTT.

This clone showed up just once. V usage is TRBV2 and J usage is TRBJ1-6; tentatively, D is TRBD1 (6 bases). The CDR3 sequence is 15 residues long. Germline V gene data show CDR1 as SNHLY and CDR2 as FYNNEI. V lost 4 bases to trimming and J lost 6 bases, with 13 bases between them. CDR3 nucleotide sequence: TGTGCCAGCAGTGTAGGGCAGGGGAGTAATTCACCCCTCCACTTT. It specifies CASSVGQGSNSPLHF.

J is TRBJ2-1 and V is TRBV12-3 or TRBV12-4; TRBD2 is a possible D gene (5 bases). V was pared by 6 bases and J by 12 bases, with 15 bases between. The CDR3 is 12 residues long. The CDR3 spells CASSHRRGGQFF. In DNA form, the CDR3 reads TGTGCCAGCAGCCATCGACGAGGAGGGCAGTTCTTC.

The J gene is TRBJ2-7, the V gene TRBV3-1 (or the pseudogene TRBV3-2); no reliable D call. Trimming stripped 5 bases from V and 4 bases from J, with 12 bases between. The CDR3 has 13 amino acids. The germline gives CDR1 LGHDT, CDR2 YNNKEL (reference sequence). In DNA form, the CDR3 reads TGTGCCAGCAGCTCCCGAGGCTCTTACGAGCAGTACTTC. As protein: CASSSRGSYEQYF.

This clone was counted a single time. The genes are TRBV5-1 and TRBJ1-1; 11 bases align to TRBD1. The length of the CDR3 is 14 residues. Germline assignment: CDR1 SGHRS and CDR2 YFSETQ. V dropped 4 bases and J dropped 5; count of bases not matched to a gene: 4. CDR3 in amino acids: CASSADRGRTEAFF. The CDR3 DNA follows: TGCGCCAGCAGCGCGGACAGGGGGCGAACTGAAGCTTTCTTT.

CDR3: CASRFRGGSNQPQHF. DNA for the CDR3: TGTGCCAGCAGGTTTAGGGGTGGTAGCAATCAGCCCCAGCATTTT. This chain uses TRBV28 with TRBJ1-5; the D gene is possibly TRBD1 (5 bases). Trimming left V 6 bases short and J 0 bases short, with 12 bases between. The CDR3 has 15 residues. CDR1 and CDR2 from the germline V gene are MDHEN and SYDVKM.

The chain combines TRBV6-1 with TRBJ1-5; no definite D call. Germline assignment: CDR1 MNHNS and CDR2 SASEGT. V was trimmed by 2 bases and J by 0 bases, leaving 5 bases between them. The length of the CDR3 is 14 residues. In nucleotides, the CDR3 is TGTGCCAGCAGTGAACCGTATAGCAATCAGCCCCAGCATTTT. It specifies CASSEPYSNQPQHF.

This chain uses TRBV3-1 (or the pseudogene TRBV3-2) with TRBJ1-6; no firm D call. Germline CDR1 LGHDT, CDR2 YNNKEL (reference sequence). V lost 1 base to trimming and J lost 10 bases, with 11 bases between them. The CDR3 has 14 amino acids. The CDR3 sequence is CASSQGGEGSPLHF. CDR3 coding DNA: TGTGCCAGCAGCCAAGGCGGGGAAGGATCACCCCTCCACTTT.

The V gene is TRBV2, the J gene TRBJ2-7; 8 nucleotides agree with TRBD1. Germline V lookup: CDR1 SNHLY, CDR2 FYNNEI. The J segment lost 2 bases and the V segment lost 7 bases, leaving 4 bases of the junction unmatched. CDR3 size: 13 residues. CDR3 region: CASTGTGTYEQYF. CDR3 sequence (DNA): TGTGCCAGCACTGGGACAGGCACCTACGAGCAGTACTTC.